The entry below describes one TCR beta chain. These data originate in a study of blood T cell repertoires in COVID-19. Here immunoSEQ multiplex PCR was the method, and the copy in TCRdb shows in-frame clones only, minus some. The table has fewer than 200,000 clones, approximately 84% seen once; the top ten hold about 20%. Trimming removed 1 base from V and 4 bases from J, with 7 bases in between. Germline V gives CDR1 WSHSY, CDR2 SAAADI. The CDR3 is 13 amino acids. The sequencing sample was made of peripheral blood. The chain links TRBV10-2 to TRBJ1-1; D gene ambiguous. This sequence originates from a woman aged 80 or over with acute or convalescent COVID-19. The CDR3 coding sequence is TGCGCCAGCAGTGAGTTTGGCGGCACTGAAGCTTTCTTT. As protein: CASSEFGGTEAFF.